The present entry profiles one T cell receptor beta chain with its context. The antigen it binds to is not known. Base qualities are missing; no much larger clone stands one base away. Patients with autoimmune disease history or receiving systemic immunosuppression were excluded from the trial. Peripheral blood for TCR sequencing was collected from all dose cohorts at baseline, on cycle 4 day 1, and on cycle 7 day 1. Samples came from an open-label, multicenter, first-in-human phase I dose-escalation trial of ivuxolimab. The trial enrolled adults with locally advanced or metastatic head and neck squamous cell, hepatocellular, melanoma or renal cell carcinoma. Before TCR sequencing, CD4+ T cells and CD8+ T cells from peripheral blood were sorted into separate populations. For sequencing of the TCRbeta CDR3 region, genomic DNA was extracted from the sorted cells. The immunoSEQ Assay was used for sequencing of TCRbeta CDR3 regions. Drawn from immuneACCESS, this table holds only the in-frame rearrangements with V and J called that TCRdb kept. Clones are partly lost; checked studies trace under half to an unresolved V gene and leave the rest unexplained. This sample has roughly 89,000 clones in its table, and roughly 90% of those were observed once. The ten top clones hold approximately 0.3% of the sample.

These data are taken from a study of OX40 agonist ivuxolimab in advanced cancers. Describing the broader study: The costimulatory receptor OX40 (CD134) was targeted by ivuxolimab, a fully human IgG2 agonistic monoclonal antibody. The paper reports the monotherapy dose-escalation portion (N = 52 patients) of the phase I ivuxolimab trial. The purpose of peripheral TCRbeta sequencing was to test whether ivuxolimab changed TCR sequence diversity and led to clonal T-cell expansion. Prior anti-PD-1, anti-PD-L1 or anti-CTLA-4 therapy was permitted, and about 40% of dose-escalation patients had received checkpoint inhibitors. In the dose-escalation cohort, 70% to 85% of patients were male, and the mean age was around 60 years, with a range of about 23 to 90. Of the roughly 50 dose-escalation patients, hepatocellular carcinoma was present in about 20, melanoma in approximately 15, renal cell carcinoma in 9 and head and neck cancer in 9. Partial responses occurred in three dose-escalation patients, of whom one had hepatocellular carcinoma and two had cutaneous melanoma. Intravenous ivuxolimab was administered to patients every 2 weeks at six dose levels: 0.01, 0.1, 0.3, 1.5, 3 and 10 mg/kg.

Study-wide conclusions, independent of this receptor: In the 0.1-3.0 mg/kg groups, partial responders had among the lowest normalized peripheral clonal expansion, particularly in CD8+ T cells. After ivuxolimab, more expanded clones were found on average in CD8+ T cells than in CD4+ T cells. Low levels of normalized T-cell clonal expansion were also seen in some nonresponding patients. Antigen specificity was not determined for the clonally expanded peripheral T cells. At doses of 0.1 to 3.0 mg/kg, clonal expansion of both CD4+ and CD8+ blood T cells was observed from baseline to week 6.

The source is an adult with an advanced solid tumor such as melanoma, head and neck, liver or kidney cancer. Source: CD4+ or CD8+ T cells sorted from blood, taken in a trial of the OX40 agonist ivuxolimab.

The sequenced DNA is TGTGCCAGCAGCCAAGGGGTAGCGGGAGGGACAGATACGCAGTATTTT. This is translated as CASSQGVAGGTDTQYF. The chain joins TRBV4-2 to TRBJ2-3, with 11 junctional bases fitting TRBD2. Based on the germline V gene, the CDR1 and CDR2 sequences are LGHNA and YNFKEQ. From its cysteine to its phenylalanine, the CDR3 spans 16 amino acids. Solely the CDR3 DNA is kept, with 48 bases framed from the first base. Relative to germline, V is missing 1 base and J is missing 3 bases, with 3 bases of the junction outside any gene match.